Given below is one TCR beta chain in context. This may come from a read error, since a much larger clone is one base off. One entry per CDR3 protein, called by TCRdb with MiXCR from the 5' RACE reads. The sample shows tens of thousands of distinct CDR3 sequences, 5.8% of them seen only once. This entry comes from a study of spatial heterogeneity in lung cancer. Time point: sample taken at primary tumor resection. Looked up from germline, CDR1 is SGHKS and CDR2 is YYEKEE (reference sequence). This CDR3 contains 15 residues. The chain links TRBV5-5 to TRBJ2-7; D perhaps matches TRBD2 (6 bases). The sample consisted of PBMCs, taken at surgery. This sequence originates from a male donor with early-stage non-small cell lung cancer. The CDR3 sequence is CASRGDFFSTYERYF. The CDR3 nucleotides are TGTGCCAGCAGAGGGGACTTCTTTAGTACCTACGAGCGGTACTTC.